Included here is one TCR beta chain sequence, with context. The treatment here: preoperative locoregional IRX-2 cytokine immunotherapy. Preoperative locoregional IRX-2 cytokine immunotherapy was tested in the phase Ib source study. This CDR3 is 14 amino acids long. Germline lookup yields CDR1 MNHGY and CDR2 SAAAGT. After removal of 10 bases from V and 2 bases from J, the junction contained 7 bases not matched to a gene. These data come from a study of preoperative IRX-2 immunotherapy in early breast cancer. The assay was immunoSEQ multiplex PCR, and TCRdb's table has in-frame clones only and misses some. The sample contains around 30,000 clones, around 86% of which appear only once.

The receptor was derived from a human donor with breast cancer. The V and J genes are TRBV6-8 and TRBJ2-3; 9 nucleotides agree with TRBD2. Sequenced material: lymph node tissue, taken from a patient treated with IRX-2 immunotherapy. CDR3 protein: CAISGGPHTDTQYF. The CDR3 DNA sequence: TGTGCCATCAGCGGGGGGCCCCACACAGATACGCAGTATTTT.